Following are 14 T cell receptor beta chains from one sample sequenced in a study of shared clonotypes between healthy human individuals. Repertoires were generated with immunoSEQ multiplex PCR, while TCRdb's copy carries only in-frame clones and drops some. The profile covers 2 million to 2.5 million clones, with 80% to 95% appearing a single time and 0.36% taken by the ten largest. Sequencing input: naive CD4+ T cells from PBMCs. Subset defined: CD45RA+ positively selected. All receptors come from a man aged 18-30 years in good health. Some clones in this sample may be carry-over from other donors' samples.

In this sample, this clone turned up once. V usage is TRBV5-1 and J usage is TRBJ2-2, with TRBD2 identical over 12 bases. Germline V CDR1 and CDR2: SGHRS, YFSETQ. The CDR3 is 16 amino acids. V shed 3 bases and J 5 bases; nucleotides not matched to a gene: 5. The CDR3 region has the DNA TGCGCCAGCAGCTCTGGACTAGCGGGAATGACCGGGGAGCTGTTTTTT. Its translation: CASSSGLAGMTGELFF.

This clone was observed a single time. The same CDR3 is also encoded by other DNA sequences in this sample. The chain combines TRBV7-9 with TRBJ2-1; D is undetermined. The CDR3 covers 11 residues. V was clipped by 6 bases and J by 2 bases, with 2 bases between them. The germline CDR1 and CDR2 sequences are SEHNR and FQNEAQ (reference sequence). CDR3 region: CASSTYNEQFF. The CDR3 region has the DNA TGTGCCAGCAGTACCTACAATGAGCAGTTCTTC.

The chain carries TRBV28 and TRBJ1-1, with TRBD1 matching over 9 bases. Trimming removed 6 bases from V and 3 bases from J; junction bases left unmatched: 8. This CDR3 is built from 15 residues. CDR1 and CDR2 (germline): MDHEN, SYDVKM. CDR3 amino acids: CASRRGQGWDTEAFF. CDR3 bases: TGTGCCAGCAGACGGGGACAGGGTTGGGACACTGAAGCTTTCTTT.

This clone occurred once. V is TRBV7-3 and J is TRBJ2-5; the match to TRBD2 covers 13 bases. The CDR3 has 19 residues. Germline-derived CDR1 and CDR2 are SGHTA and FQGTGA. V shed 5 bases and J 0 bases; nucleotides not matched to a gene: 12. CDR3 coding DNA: TGTGCCAGCAGCCCGGGACTAGCGGGAAGTCCCGGGTACCAAGAGACCCAGTACTTC. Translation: CASSPGLAGSPGYQETQYF.

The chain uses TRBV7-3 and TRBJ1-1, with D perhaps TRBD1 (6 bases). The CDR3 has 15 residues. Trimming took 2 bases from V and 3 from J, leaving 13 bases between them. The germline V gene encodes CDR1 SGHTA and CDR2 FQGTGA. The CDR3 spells CASSLSGRGHTEAFF. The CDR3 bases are TGTGCCAGCAGCTTATCAGGCAGGGGTCACACTGAAGCTTTCTTT.

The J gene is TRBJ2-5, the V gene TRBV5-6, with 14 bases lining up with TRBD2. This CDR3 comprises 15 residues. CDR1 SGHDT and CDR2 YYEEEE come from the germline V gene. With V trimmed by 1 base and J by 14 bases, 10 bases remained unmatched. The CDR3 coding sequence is TGTGCCAGCAGCTTGTCTCCGACTAGCGGGAGGGTAGGCTACTTC. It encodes CASSLSPTSGRVGYF.

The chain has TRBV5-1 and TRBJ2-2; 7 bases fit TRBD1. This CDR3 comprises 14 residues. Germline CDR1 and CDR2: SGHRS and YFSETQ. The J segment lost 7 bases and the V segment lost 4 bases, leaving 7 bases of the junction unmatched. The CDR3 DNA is TGCGCCAGCAGCCAAACAGGGGAGAGCGGGGAGCTGTTTTTT. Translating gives CASSQTGESGELFF.

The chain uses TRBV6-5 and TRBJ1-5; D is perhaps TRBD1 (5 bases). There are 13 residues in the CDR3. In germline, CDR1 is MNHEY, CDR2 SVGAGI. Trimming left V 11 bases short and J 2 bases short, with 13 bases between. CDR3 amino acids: CASGPNGNQPQHF. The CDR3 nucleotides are TGTGCCTCAGGGCCCAACGGCAATCAGCCCCAGCATTTT.

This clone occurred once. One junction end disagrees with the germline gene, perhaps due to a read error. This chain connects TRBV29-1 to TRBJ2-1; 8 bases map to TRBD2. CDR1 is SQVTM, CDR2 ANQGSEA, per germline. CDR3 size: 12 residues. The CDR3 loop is CSAGRGDNEQFF. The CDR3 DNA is TGCAGCGCCGGGAGGGGGGACAACGAGCAGTTCTTC.

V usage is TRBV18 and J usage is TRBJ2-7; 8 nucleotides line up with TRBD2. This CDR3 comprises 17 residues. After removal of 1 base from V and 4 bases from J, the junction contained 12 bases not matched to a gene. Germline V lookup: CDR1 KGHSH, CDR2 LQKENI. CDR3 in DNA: TGTGCCAGCTCACCACGGGCCGGGGTGGCTAGCGGGTACGAGCAGTACTTC. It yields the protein CASSPRAGVASGYEQYF.

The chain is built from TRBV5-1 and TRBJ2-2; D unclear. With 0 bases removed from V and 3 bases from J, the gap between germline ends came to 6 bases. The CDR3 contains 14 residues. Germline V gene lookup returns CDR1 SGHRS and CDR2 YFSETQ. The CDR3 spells CASSLDVYTGELFF. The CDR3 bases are TGCGCCAGCAGCTTGGACGTCTACACCGGGGAGCTGTTTTTT.

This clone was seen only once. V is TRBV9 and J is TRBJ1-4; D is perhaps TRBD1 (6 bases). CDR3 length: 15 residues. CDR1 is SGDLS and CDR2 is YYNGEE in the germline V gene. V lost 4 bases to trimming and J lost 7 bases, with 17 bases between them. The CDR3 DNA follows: TGTGCCAGCAGCCTAGACAGGAGTCATCGTGAAAAACTGTTTTTT. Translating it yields CASSLDRSHREKLFF.

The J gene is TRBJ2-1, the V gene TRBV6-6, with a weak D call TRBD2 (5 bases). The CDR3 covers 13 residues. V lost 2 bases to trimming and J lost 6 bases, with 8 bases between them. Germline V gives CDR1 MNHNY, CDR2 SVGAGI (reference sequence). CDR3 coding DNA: TGTGCCAGCAGTTACGAAGGAGGCAATGAGCAGTTCTTC. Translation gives CASSYEGGNEQFF.

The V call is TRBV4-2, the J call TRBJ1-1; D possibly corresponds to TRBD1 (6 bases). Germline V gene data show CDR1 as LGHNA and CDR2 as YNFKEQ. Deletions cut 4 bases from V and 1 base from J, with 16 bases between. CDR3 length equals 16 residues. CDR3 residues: CASSRLPGGANTEAFF. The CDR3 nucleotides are TGTGCCAGCAGCCGACTGCCTGGGGGCGCGAACACTGAAGCTTTCTTT.